Presented here are 6 T cell receptor beta chains from one specimen sequenced in a study of T-cell memory formation after mild COVID-19. TCRdb re-called the 5' RACE reads through MiXCR, storing one row per CDR3 protein. The sample holds some 340,000 distinct CDR3 sequences, about an eighth seen once. The sample comprised PBMCs or a T cell subset sorted from them (not recorded which). The receptor source for this set is a man aged 18 to 29 who had mild COVID-19 (a few samples of this study predate the infection). Cell type and time point are not known.

Ten or more counts support this clonotype. The chain uses TRBV2 and TRBJ2-2; TRBD1 might be the D (5 bases). CDR1 and CDR2 from the germline V gene are SNHLY and FYNNEI. The CDR3 loop spans 17 amino acids. V was pared by 3 bases and J by 7 bases, with 21 bases between. The CDR3 is CASSEMTASVGNGELFF. CDR3 sequence (DNA): TGTGCCAGCAGTGAGATGACAGCCTCGGTAGGAAACGGGGAGCTGTTTTTT.

This clonotype was detected only a few times. The chain recombines TRBV4-3 with TRBJ2-2; tentative D call: TRBD1 (5 bases). This CDR3 has 18 amino acids. Germline assignment: CDR1 LGHNA and CDR2 YSLEER. V was cut by 0 bases and J by 1 base, with 15 bases left in between. The CDR3 sequence is CASSQEAARALNTGELFF. In nucleotides, the CDR3 is TGCGCCAGCAGCCAAGAAGCCGCCAGGGCCCTGAACACCGGGGAGCTGTTTTTT.

This clonotype has just a few counts. This chain joins TRBV12-3 or TRBV12-4 and TRBJ1-2; D is unclear. V lost 5 bases and J 8 bases, leaving 12 bases between the germline ends. This CDR3 is 12 amino acids long. The CDR3 DNA reads TGTGCCAGCAGTCGATTGGTTCGGGGCTACACCTTC. This translates into CASSRLVRGYTF.

The chain recombines TRBV2 with TRBJ2-3; the D is unclear. Germline CDR1 and CDR2: SNHLY and FYNNEI. Deletions cut 7 bases from V and 8 bases from J, with 16 bases between. CDR3 length: 13 residues. As DNA, the CDR3 is TGTGCCAGCAACCCCCCCGGGCTTACTACGCAGTATTTT. Protein: CASNPPGLTTQYF. Complete variable domain (other parts from reference TRBV2 and TRBJ2-3): EPEVTQTPSHQVTQMGQEVILRCVPISNHLYFYWYRQILGQKVEFLVSFYNNEISEKSEIFDDQFSVERPDGSNFTLKIRSTKLEDSAMYFCASNPPGLTTQYFGPGTRLTVL.

V and J are TRBV5-6 and TRBJ1-2; D unclear. CDR1 SGHDT and CDR2 YYEEEE come from the germline V gene. V was shortened by 1 base and J by 0 bases, with 19 bases between the two germline ends. This CDR3 has 18 amino acids. The CDR3 spells CASSLPAGKPLANYGYTF. The CDR3 bases are TGTGCCAGCAGCTTGCCGGCCGGGAAACCTTTAGCTAACTATGGCTACACCTTC.

Ten or more counts support this clonotype. The chain links TRBV7-9 to TRBJ1-5; D not certain. The germline V gene has CDR1 SEHNR and CDR2 FQNEAQ (reference sequence). The CDR3 length is 12 residues. Deletions cut 10 bases from V and 5 bases from J, with 12 bases between. CDR3 in DNA: TGTGCCACCCAAAGGATAGATCAGCCCCAGCATTTT. This gives the protein CATQRIDQPQHF.